The rows below give T cell receptor beta chains drawn from one sample of a study of T cell responses to AZD1222 COVID-19 vaccine. The data were produced by immunoSEQ multiplex PCR, yet TCRdb's version contains in-frame clones alone and is incomplete. The sample has 140,000 or so clones, roughly 90% seen once. Sample: peripheral blood, taken 28 days after the second dose of the MenACWY control vaccine. The receptors here all came from an adult who received the MenACWY meningococcal vaccine as a control. Each CDR3 is given with its conserved first and last residue. A D gene is named only where the DNA matches it firmly. Rows may omit the clone size; those that give it use once, few, many or a size class.

J,D,V,size,CDR3,DNA
TRBJ1-2,TRBD1,TRBV7-2,few,CASSSGQGDGYGYTF,TGTGCCAGCAGCTCGGGACAGGGAGACGGCTATGGCTACACCTTC
TRBJ2-2,NA,TRBV4-1,NA,CASSTPQSTGELFF,TGCGCCAGCAGCACACCCCAAAGCACCGGGGAGCTGTTTTTT
TRBJ2-7,NA,TRBV15,NA,CATSRDPLDSYEQYF,TGTGCCACCAGCAGAGACCCTTTAGACAGCTACGAGCAGTACTTC
TRBJ1-1,NA,TRBV7-9,NA,CASSKNKVMNTEAFF,TGTGCCAGCAGCAAAAATAAAGTTATGAACACTGAAGCTTTCTTT
TRBJ1-3,NA,TRBV28,once,CASARGGSGLSGNTIYF,TGTGCCAGCGCGCGGGGGGGGAGTGGGCTCTCTGGAAACACCATATATTTT
TRBJ1-2,TRBD1,TRBV7-6,once,CASSFQSQGDYGYTF,TGTGCCAGCAGCTTCCAGAGCCAGGGGGACTATGGCTACACCTTC
TRBJ1-6,NA,TRBV4-3,NA,CASSQGGRAFNSPLHF,TGCGCCAGCAGCCAAGGCGGGCGGGCCTTTAATTCACCCCTCCACTTT
TRBJ1-5,NA,TRBV19,few,CASSTGHYSNQPQHF,TGTGCCAGTAGTACCGGACACTATAGCAATCAGCCCCAGCATTTT
TRBJ1-1,NA,TRBV7-9,NA,CASSFSQSEAFF,TGTGCCAGCAGCTTTTCTCAATCTGAAGCTTTCTTT
TRBJ2-7,NA,TRBV6-2/TRBV6-3,once,CASSYSIAVTRGWNEQYF,TGTGCCAGCAGTTACTCGATCGCCGTCACAAGGGGATGGAACGAGCAGTACTTC
TRBJ1-1,TRBD1,TRBV6-6,NA,CASYDRGENTEAFF,TGTGCCAGCTATGACAGGGGGGAGAACACTGAAGCTTTCTTT
TRBJ1-5,NA,TRBV28,once,CASSLQARNQPQHF,TGTGCCAGCAGTTTACAGGCCCGCAATCAGCCCCAGCATTTT
TRBJ2-1,TRBD2,TRBV6-6,NA,CASRGLAGDSYNEQFF,TGTGCCAGCAGGGGACTAGCGGGGGACTCCTACAATGAGCAGTTCTTC
TRBJ1-2,NA,TRBV7-2,NA,CASSPTRELSYGYTF,TGTGCCAGCAGCCCGACGCGGGAGTTGAGCTATGGCTACACCTTC
TRBJ2-6,NA,TRBV7-3,few,CASSLTSGTDSSGANVLTF,TGTGCCAGCAGCTTAACCTCTGGGACGGACAGCTCTGGGGCCAACGTCCTGACTTTC
TRBJ2-5,TRBD1,TRBV4-2,NA,CASSPTGGFTTQYF,TGTGCCAGCAGCCCTACAGGGGGCTTTACGACCCAGTACTTC
TRBJ1-1,TRBD1,TRBV4-2,NA,CASSLQGTNTEAFF,TGTGCCAGCAGCCTACAGGGGACGAACACTGAAGCTTTCTTT
TRBJ2-7,NA,TRBV11-2,NA,CASSLETSGHYEQYF,TGTGCCAGCAGCTTAGAAACCAGCGGGCACTACGAGCAGTACTTC
TRBJ1-5,NA,TRBV6-2/TRBV6-3,NA,CASSPGRHFRNQPQHF,TGTGCCAGCAGTCCCGGGAGGCATTTTAGGAATCAGCCCCAGCATTTT
TRBJ2-3,NA,TRBV4-3,once,CASSQDWGAPGTDTQYF,TGCGCCAGCAGCCAAGATTGGGGGGCGCCCGGCACAGATACGCAGTATTTT
TRBJ1-4,TRBD1,TRBV5-1,NA,CASSPSGDRNEKLFF,TGCGCCAGCAGCCCCTCCGGGGACAGAAATGAAAAACTGTTTTTT